This is a list of T cell receptor beta chains from one sample in a study of identical twins. TCRdb fed the 5' RACE reads into MiXCR, producing one record per CDR3 protein. The sample has roughly 630,000 distinct CDR3 sequences, around 7.4% seen once. These data are also associated with another study on yellow fever vaccine responses in identical twins.

Sequenced material: PBMCs. The receptor set was obtained from a woman aged 18-35 years in good health. CDR3s include the opening cysteine and the closing phenylalanine or tryptophan. The D gene is left open where the match is weak. Expanded clones are given a class, and other clones once, few, many or no size at all.

abundance: many
len: 12
v_gene: TRBV5-5
j_gene: TRBJ2-7
d_gene: -
CDR3aa: CASSLALDEQYF
CDR3nt: TGTGCCAGCAGCTTGGCCCTTGACGAGCAGTACTTC

abundance: -
len: 13
v_gene: TRBV10-1
j_gene: TRBJ2-3
d_gene: -
CDR3aa: CASSHYGTDTQYF
CDR3nt: TGCGCCAGCAGCCACTATGGCACAGATACGCAGTATTTT

abundance: many
len: 14
v_gene: TRBV12-3/TRBV12-4
j_gene: TRBJ1-1
d_gene: TRBD1
CDR3aa: CASSATGVNTEAFF
CDR3nt: TGTGCCAGCAGCGCGACAGGGGTGAACACTGAAGCTTTCTTT

abundance: many
len: 14
v_gene: TRBV20-1
j_gene: TRBJ2-5
d_gene: TRBD2
CDR3aa: CSARGGTSVKTQYF
CDR3nt: TGCAGTGCTAGAGGGGGTACTAGCGTAAAGACCCAGTACTTC

abundance: -
len: 18
v_gene: TRBV2
j_gene: TRBJ2-1
d_gene: TRBD2
CDR3aa: CTSSFLGTSGRGYNEQFF
CDR3nt: TGTACCAGCAGTTTCCTCGGGACTAGCGGGAGGGGCTACAATGAGCAGTTCTTC

abundance: many
len: 18
v_gene: TRBV7-8
j_gene: TRBJ2-5
d_gene: -
CDR3aa: CASSLLFAGAYDSETQYF
CDR3nt: TGTGCCAGCAGCCTACTTTTCGCAGGGGCTTACGACTCGGAGACCCAGTACTTC

abundance: many
len: 16
v_gene: TRBV24-1
j_gene: TRBJ2-5
d_gene: TRBD2
CDR3aa: CATSDSSGRTGETQYF
CDR3nt: TGTGCCACCAGTGATTCGAGCGGGAGAACAGGAGAGACCCAGTACTTC

abundance: few
len: 15
v_gene: TRBV4-2
j_gene: TRBJ2-7
d_gene: -
CDR3aa: CASSQDPGEYYEQYF
CDR3nt: TGTGCCAGCAGCCAAGATCCGGGAGAATACTACGAGCAGTACTTC

abundance: few
len: 15
v_gene: TRBV20-1
j_gene: TRBJ2-7
d_gene: TRBD1
CDR3aa: CSARLPGQETYEQYF
CDR3nt: TGCAGTGCTAGATTACCGGGACAGGAAACCTACGAGCAGTACTTC

abundance: -
len: 15
v_gene: TRBV5-1
j_gene: TRBJ2-1
d_gene: TRBD1
CDR3aa: CASSYRQGTYNEQFF
CDR3nt: TGCGCCAGCAGCTATAGACAGGGGACCTACAATGAGCAGTTCTTC

abundance: many
len: 13
v_gene: TRBV9
j_gene: TRBJ1-2
d_gene: -
CDR3aa: CASSVQTDYGYTF
CDR3nt: TGTGCCAGCAGCGTCCAGACCGACTATGGCTACACCTTC

abundance: many
len: 16
v_gene: TRBV5-1
j_gene: TRBJ2-1
d_gene: -
CDR3aa: CASSPEPVNSYNEQFF
CDR3nt: TGCGCCAGCAGCCCGGAGCCGGTAAACTCCTACAATGAGCAGTTCTTC

abundance: many
len: 15
v_gene: TRBV7-9
j_gene: TRBJ1-2
d_gene: -
CDR3aa: CASSWGSGADYGYTF
CDR3nt: TGTGCCAGCAGCTGGGGTTCGGGGGCGGACTATGGCTACACCTTC

abundance: few
len: 17
v_gene: TRBV18
j_gene: TRBJ2-1
d_gene: TRBD2
CDR3aa: CASSPRVAGARYNEQFF
CDR3nt: TGTGCCAGCTCACCACGGGTAGCGGGAGCGAGGTACAATGAGCAGTTCTTC

abundance: few
len: 11
v_gene: TRBV20-1
j_gene: TRBJ2-3
d_gene: -
CDR3aa: CSAASTDTQYF
CDR3nt: TGCAGCGCCGCAAGCACAGATACGCAGTATTTT

abundance: -
len: 14
v_gene: TRBV5-1
j_gene: TRBJ1-4
d_gene: -
CDR3aa: CASSFGSTNEKLFF
CDR3nt: TGCGCCAGCAGCTTCGGGTCCACTAATGAAAAACTGTTTTTT

abundance: few
len: 17
v_gene: TRBV28
j_gene: TRBJ1-5
d_gene: TRBD1
CDR3aa: CASSLDRGASVRQPQHF
CDR3nt: TGTGCCAGCAGTTTAGACAGGGGCGCTTCGGTAAGACAGCCCCAGCATTTT

abundance: -
len: 17
v_gene: TRBV28
j_gene: TRBJ2-3
d_gene: -
CDR3aa: CASTLEGPRVGTDTQYF
CDR3nt: TGTGCCAGCACTCTAGAGGGGCCCCGGGTCGGCACAGATACGCAGTATTTT

abundance: many
len: 11
v_gene: TRBV10-3
j_gene: TRBJ1-1
d_gene: -
CDR3aa: CAIRENTEAFF
CDR3nt: TGTGCCATCAGGGAGAACACTGAAGCTTTCTTT

abundance: -
len: 15
v_gene: TRBV5-1
j_gene: TRBJ2-5
d_gene: TRBD2
CDR3aa: CASSFGLAGYETQYF
CDR3nt: TGCGCCAGCAGCTTTGGACTAGCGGGATATGAGACCCAGTACTTC

abundance: few
len: 15
v_gene: TRBV20-1
j_gene: TRBJ2-5
d_gene: -
CDR3aa: CSARDIGGTQETQYF
CDR3nt: TGCAGTGCTAGAGATATCGGGGGCACCCAAGAGACCCAGTACTTC

abundance: many
len: 12
v_gene: TRBV12-3/TRBV12-4
j_gene: TRBJ1-5
d_gene: -
CDR3aa: CASSGFDQPQHF
CDR3nt: TGTGCCAGCAGCGGTTTCGATCAGCCCCAGCATTTT

abundance: -
len: 15
v_gene: TRBV9
j_gene: TRBJ2-2
d_gene: TRBD2
CDR3aa: CASSVASGKGGELFF
CDR3nt: TGTGCCAGCAGCGTAGCTAGCGGGAAGGGCGGGGAGCTGTTTTTT

abundance: many
len: 13
v_gene: TRBV12-3/TRBV12-4
j_gene: TRBJ2-6
d_gene: -
CDR3aa: CASRRAGANVLTF
CDR3nt: TGTGCCAGCAGGCGGGCTGGGGCCAACGTCCTGACTTTC

abundance: many
len: 15
v_gene: TRBV12-3/TRBV12-4
j_gene: TRBJ2-1
d_gene: -
CDR3aa: CASSLRQGPDNEQFF
CDR3nt: TGTGCCAGCAGTTTGCGGCAGGGTCCAGACAATGAGCAGTTCTTC

abundance: -
len: 16
v_gene: TRBV7-9
j_gene: TRBJ1-5
d_gene: -
CDR3aa: CASSSLGSRDPMPQHF
CDR3nt: TGTGCCAGCAGCTCCTTGGGAAGCAGGGACCCGATGCCCCAGCATTTT

abundance: few
len: 15
v_gene: TRBV5-1
j_gene: TRBJ2-7
d_gene: -
CDR3aa: CASSLAGGTAYEQYF
CDR3nt: TGCGCCAGCAGCTTGGCCGGGGGTACCGCCTACGAGCAGTACTTC

abundance: -
len: 15
v_gene: TRBV11-2
j_gene: TRBJ2-5
d_gene: -
CDR3aa: CASSWTPGWQETQYF
CDR3nt: TGTGCCAGCAGCTGGACCCCAGGGTGGCAAGAGACCCAGTACTTC

abundance: -
len: 13
v_gene: TRBV29-1
j_gene: TRBJ2-5
d_gene: TRBD2
CDR3aa: CSVGTSGQETQYF
CDR3nt: TGCAGCGTCGGGACTAGCGGGCAAGAGACCCAGTACTTC

abundance: many
len: 15
v_gene: TRBV5-1
j_gene: TRBJ2-1
d_gene: TRBD2
CDR3aa: CASSLGGGAQNEQFF
CDR3nt: TGCGCCAGCAGCTTGGGCGGGGGGGCCCAGAATGAGCAGTTCTTC

abundance: -
len: 16
v_gene: TRBV4-2
j_gene: TRBJ2-3
d_gene: TRBD2
CDR3aa: CASSQDPRGGADTQYF
CDR3nt: TGTGCCAGCAGCCAAGATCCGCGCGGGGGTGCAGATACGCAGTATTTT

abundance: -
len: 20
v_gene: TRBV6-2/TRBV6-3
j_gene: TRBJ2-1
d_gene: TRBD2
CDR3aa: CASSPLAFSASGSWGNEQFF
CDR3nt: TGTGCCAGCAGCCCCCTCGCCTTTTCGGCTAGCGGGAGTTGGGGGAATGAGCAGTTCTTC

abundance: -
len: 14
v_gene: TRBV15
j_gene: TRBJ1-3
d_gene: -
CDR3aa: CATGQVSSGNTIYF
CDR3nt: TGTGCCACCGGGCAGGTGAGCTCTGGAAACACCATATATTTT

abundance: many
len: 15
v_gene: TRBV29-1
j_gene: TRBJ2-2
d_gene: -
CDR3aa: CSVVLLAENTGELFF
CDR3nt: TGCAGCGTTGTGCTACTAGCAGAGAACACCGGGGAGCTGTTTTTT

abundance: -
len: 14
v_gene: TRBV18
j_gene: TRBJ1-1
d_gene: -
CDR3aa: CASSPRQMNTEAFF
CDR3nt: TGTGCCAGCTCACCTAGACAAATGAACACTGAAGCTTTCTTT

abundance: many
len: 13
v_gene: TRBV20-1
j_gene: TRBJ2-1
d_gene: TRBD2
CDR3aa: CSKAGVTYNEQFF
CDR3nt: TGCAGCAAAGCGGGAGTAACCTACAATGAGCAGTTCTTC

abundance: -
len: 13
v_gene: TRBV20-1
j_gene: TRBJ2-1
d_gene: -
CDR3aa: CSARGPVGEGQFF
CDR3nt: TGCAGTGCTAGGGGCCCCGTCGGTGAAGGGCAGTTCTTC

abundance: -
len: 14
v_gene: TRBV19
j_gene: TRBJ1-5
d_gene: TRBD1
CDR3aa: CASPGQGCNQPQHF
CDR3nt: TGTGCCAGCCCGGGACAGGGTTGCAATCAGCCCCAGCATTTT

abundance: many
len: 13
v_gene: TRBV7-6
j_gene: TRBJ2-2
d_gene: -
CDR3aa: CASSVTNTGELFF
CDR3nt: TGTGCCAGCAGCGTAACGAACACCGGGGAGCTGTTTTTT

abundance: many
len: 13
v_gene: TRBV10-2
j_gene: TRBJ1-1
d_gene: -
CDR3aa: CASSDSGHREAFF
CDR3nt: TGCGCCAGCAGTGATTCGGGACACCGTGAAGCTTTCTTT

abundance: -
len: 16
v_gene: TRBV4-2
j_gene: TRBJ2-2
d_gene: -
CDR3aa: CASSQATGRRTGELFF
CDR3nt: TGTGCCAGCAGCCAAGCTACGGGACGACGTACCGGGGAGCTGTTTTTT

abundance: few
len: 14
v_gene: TRBV29-1
j_gene: TRBJ2-1
d_gene: TRBD1
CDR3aa: CSVATGTGYNEQFF
CDR3nt: TGCAGCGTTGCCACCGGGACAGGGTACAATGAGCAGTTCTTC

abundance: many
len: 14
v_gene: TRBV5-1
j_gene: TRBJ2-7
d_gene: -
CDR3aa: CASSHRESPYEQYF
CDR3nt: TGCGCCAGCAGCCACCGAGAAAGCCCCTACGAGCAGTACTTC

abundance: few
len: 12
v_gene: TRBV20-1
j_gene: TRBJ2-7
d_gene: TRBD1
CDR3aa: CSARDSLYEQYF
CDR3nt: TGCAGTGCCAGGGACAGCCTATACGAGCAGTACTTC

abundance: -
len: 16
v_gene: TRBV7-9
j_gene: TRBJ2-5
d_gene: TRBD1
CDR3aa: CASSSSGQGNPETQYF
CDR3nt: TGTGCCAGCAGCTCGTCGGGACAGGGAAACCCAGAGACCCAGTACTTC

abundance: -
len: 16
v_gene: TRBV5-1
j_gene: TRBJ2-1
d_gene: -
CDR3aa: CASSLATSPRSNEQFF
CDR3nt: TGCGCCAGCAGCTTGGCGACTAGTCCCAGGAGCAATGAGCAGTTCTTC

abundance: many
len: 17
v_gene: TRBV10-3
j_gene: TRBJ2-3
d_gene: TRBD2
CDR3aa: CAISESGTSGGTDTQYF
CDR3nt: TGTGCCATCAGTGAGTCCGGGACTAGCGGGGGCACAGATACGCAGTATTTT

abundance: -
len: 15
v_gene: TRBV7-9
j_gene: TRBJ1-5
d_gene: TRBD1
CDR3aa: CASSLAQGSNQPQHF
CDR3nt: TGTGCCAGCAGCTTGGCACAGGGGAGCAATCAGCCCCAGCATTTT

abundance: -
len: 13
v_gene: TRBV6-1
j_gene: TRBJ2-5
d_gene: TRBD1
CDR3aa: CASNRQGVETQYF
CDR3nt: TGTGCCAGCAATAGACAGGGAGTGGAGACCCAGTACTTC

abundance: -
len: 12
v_gene: TRBV29-1
j_gene: TRBJ2-3
d_gene: -
CDR3aa: CSVDRDPDTQYF
CDR3nt: TGCAGCGTTGACAGGGACCCAGATACGCAGTATTTT

abundance: many
len: 16
v_gene: TRBV28
j_gene: TRBJ2-5
d_gene: TRBD2
CDR3aa: CASSFPPSGPEETQYF
CDR3nt: TGTGCCAGCAGTTTTCCCCCTAGCGGTCCAGAAGAGACCCAGTACTTC

abundance: few
len: 17
v_gene: TRBV14
j_gene: TRBJ2-2
d_gene: -
CDR3aa: CASSQDYGGLNTGELFF
CDR3nt: TGTGCCAGCAGCCAAGATTATGGGGGGTTGAACACCGGGGAGCTGTTTTTT

abundance: few
len: 16
v_gene: TRBV24-1
j_gene: TRBJ2-1
d_gene: TRBD2
CDR3aa: CATSDVSGDIGNEQFF
CDR3nt: TGTGCCACCAGTGATGTTAGCGGGGACATTGGCAATGAGCAGTTCTTC

abundance: few
len: 14
v_gene: TRBV20-1
j_gene: TRBJ2-5
d_gene: -
CDR3aa: CSARDRPWEETQYF
CDR3nt: TGCAGTGCTAGAGATCGGCCTTGGGAAGAGACCCAGTACTTC